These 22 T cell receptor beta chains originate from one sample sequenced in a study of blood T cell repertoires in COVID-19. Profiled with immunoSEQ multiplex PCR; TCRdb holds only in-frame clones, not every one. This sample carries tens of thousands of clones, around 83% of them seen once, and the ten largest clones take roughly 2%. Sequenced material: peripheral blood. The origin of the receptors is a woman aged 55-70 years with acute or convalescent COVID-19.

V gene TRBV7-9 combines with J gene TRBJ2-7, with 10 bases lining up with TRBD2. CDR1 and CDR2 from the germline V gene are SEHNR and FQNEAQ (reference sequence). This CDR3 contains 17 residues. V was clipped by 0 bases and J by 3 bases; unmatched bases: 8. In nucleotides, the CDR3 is TGTGCCAGCAGCTTAGCTCGCGGCGGGACTAGCGACTACGAGCAGTACTTC. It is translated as CASSLARGGTSDYEQYF.

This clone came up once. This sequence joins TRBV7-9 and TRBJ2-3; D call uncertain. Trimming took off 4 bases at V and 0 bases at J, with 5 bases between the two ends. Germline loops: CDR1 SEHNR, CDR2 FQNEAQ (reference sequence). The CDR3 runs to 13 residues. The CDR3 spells CASSSSSTDTQYF. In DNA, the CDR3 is TGTGCCAGCAGCTCAAGCAGCACAGATACGCAGTATTTT.

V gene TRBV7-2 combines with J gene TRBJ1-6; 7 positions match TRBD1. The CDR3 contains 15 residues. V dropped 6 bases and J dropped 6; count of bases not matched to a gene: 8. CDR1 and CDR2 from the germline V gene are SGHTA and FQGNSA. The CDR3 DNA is TGTGCCAGCAGTTATAGACAGGGTGGTAATTCACCCCTCCACTTT. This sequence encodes CASSYRQGGNSPLHF.

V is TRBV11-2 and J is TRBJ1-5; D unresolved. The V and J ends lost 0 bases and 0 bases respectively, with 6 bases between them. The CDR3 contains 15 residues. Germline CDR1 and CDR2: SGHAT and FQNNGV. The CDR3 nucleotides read TGTGCCAGCAGCTTAGATCCCGGTAGCAATCAGCCCCAGCATTTT. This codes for CASSLDPGSNQPQHF.

CDR3 in DNA: TGTGCCAGCGTCGGCGGAGTTCGGAAGTTCTTC. Translating gives CASVGGVRKFF. This sequence joins TRBV6-5 and TRBJ2-1; D not certain. V lost 8 bases to trimming and J lost 14 bases, with 16 bases between them. This CDR3 spans 11 amino acids. Germline V gives CDR1 MNHEY, CDR2 SVGAGI.

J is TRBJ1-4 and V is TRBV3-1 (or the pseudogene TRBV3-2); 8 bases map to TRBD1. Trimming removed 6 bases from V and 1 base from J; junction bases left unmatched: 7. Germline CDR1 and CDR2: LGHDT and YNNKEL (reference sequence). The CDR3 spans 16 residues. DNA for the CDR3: TGTGCCAGCAGTAGAACAGGGGGGCGAACTAATGAAAAACTGTTTTTT. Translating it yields CASSRTGGRTNEKLFF.

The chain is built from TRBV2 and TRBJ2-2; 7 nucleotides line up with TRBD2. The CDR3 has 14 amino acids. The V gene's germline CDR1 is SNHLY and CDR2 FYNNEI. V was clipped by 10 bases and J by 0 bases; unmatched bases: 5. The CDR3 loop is CATSSGSNTGELFF. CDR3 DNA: TGTGCCACCTCTAGCGGCTCGAACACCGGGGAGCTGTTTTTT.

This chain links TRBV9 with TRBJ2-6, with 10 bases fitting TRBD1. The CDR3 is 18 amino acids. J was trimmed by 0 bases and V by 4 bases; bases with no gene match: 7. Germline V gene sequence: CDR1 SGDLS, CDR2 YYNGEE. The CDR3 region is CASSPGTGASSGANVLTF. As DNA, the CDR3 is TGTGCCAGCAGCCCAGGGACAGGGGCTAGCTCTGGGGCCAACGTCCTGACTTTC.

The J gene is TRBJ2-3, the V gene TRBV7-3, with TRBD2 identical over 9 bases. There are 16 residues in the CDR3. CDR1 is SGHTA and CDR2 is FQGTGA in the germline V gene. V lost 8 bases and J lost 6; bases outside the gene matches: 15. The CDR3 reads CASAPLGGGGVDTQYF. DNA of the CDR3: TGTGCCAGCGCCCCCTTGGGCGGGGGGGGTGTGGATACGCAGTATTTT.

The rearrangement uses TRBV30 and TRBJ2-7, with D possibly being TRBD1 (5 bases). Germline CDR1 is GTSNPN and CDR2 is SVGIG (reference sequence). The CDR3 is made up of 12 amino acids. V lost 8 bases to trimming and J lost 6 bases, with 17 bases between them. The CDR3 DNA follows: TGTGCCGTGGAAGGGGCCCCACTCGAGCAGTACTTC. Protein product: CAVEGAPLEQYF.

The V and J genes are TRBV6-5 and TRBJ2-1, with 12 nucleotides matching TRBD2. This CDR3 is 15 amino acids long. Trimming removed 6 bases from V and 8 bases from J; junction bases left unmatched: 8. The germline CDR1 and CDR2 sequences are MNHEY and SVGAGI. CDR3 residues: CASRTTSGSNDEQFF. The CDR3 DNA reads TGTGCCAGCAGGACGACTAGCGGGAGTAATGATGAGCAGTTCTTC.

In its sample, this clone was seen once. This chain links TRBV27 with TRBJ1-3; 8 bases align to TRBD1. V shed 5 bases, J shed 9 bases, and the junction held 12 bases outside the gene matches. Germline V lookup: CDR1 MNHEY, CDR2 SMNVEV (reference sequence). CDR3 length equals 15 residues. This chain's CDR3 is CASSPSRGQGGTIYF. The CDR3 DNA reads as TGTGCCAGCAGTCCCTCGAGAGGACAGGGAGGCACCATATATTTT.

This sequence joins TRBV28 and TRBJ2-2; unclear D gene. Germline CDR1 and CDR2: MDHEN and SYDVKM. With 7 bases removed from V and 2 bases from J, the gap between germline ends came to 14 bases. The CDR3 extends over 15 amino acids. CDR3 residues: CASIAEYRNTGELFF. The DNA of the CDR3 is TGTGCCAGCATCGCGGAGTATAGAAACACCGGGGAGCTGTTTTTT.

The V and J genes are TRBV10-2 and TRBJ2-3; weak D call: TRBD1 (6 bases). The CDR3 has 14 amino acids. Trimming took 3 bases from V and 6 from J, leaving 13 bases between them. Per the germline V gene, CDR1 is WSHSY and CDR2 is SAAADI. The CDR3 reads CASSDSDRPDTQYF. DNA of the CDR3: TGCGCCAGCAGTGACTCGGACAGACCTGATACGCAGTATTTT.

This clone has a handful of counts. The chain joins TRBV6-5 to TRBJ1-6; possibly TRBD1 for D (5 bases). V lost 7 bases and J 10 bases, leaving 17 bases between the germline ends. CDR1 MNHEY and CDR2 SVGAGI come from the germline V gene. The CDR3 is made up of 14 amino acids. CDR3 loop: CASNPTATWSPLHF. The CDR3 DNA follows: TGTGCCAGCAACCCGACAGCAACGTGGTCACCCCTCCACTTT.

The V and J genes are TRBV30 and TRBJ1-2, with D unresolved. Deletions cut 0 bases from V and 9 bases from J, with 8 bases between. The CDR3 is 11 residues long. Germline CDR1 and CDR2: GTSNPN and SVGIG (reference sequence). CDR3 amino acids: CAWSVPGSYTF. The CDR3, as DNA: TGTGCCTGGAGTGTACCCGGGAGCTACACCTTC. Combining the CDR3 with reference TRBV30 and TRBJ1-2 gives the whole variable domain SQTIHQWPATLVQPVGSPLSLECTVEGTSNPNLYWYRQAAGRGLQLLFYSVGIGQISSEVPQNLSASRPQDRQFILSSKKLLLSDSGFYLCAWSVPGSYTFGSGTRLTVV.

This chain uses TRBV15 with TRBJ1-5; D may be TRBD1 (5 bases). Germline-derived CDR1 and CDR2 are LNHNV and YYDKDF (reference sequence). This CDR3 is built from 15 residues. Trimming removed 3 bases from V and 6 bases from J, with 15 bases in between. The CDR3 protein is CATSRGSGPGQPQHF. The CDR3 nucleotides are TGTGCCACCAGCAGGGGTTCAGGGCCTGGTCAGCCCCAGCATTTT.

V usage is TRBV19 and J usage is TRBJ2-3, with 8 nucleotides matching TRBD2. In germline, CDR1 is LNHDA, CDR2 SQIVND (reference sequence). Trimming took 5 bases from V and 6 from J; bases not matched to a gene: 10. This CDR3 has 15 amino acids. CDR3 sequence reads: CASSDRPGTRDTQYF. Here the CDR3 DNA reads TGTGCCAGTAGTGATCGTCCCGGGACTAGGGATACGCAGTATTTT. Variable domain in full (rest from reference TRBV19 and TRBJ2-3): DGGITQSPKYLFRKEGQNVTLSCEQNLNHDAMYWYRQDPGQGLRLIYYSQIVNDFQKGDIAEGYSVSREKKESFPLTVTSAQKNPTAFYLCASSDRPGTRDTQYFGPGTRLTVL.

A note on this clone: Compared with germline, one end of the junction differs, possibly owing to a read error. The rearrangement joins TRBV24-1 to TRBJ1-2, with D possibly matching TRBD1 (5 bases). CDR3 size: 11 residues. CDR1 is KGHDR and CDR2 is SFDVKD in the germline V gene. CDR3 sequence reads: CATSDLQGHFF. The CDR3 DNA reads TGTGCCACCAGTGATTTGCAGGGTCACTTCTTC.

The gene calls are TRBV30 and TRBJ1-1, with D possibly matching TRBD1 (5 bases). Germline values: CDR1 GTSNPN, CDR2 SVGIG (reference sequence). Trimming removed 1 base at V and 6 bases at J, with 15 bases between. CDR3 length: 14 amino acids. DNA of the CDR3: TGTGCCTGGAGTGGGCAGGGAAAAAGCCCTGAAGCTTTCTTT. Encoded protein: CAWSGQGKSPEAFF.

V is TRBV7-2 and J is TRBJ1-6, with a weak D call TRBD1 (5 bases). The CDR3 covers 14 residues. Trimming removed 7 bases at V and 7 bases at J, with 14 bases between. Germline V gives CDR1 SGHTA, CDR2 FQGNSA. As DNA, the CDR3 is TGTGCCAGCATCCCCCAGGGCCAAAATTCACCCCTCCACTTT. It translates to CASIPQGQNSPLHF.

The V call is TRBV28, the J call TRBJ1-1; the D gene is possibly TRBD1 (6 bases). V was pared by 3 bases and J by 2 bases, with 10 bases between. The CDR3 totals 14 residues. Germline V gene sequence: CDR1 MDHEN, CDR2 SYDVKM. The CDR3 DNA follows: TGTGCCAGCAGTTTGGCAGGGGTTAACACTGAAGCTTTCTTT. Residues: CASSLAGVNTEAFF.